The entry that follows covers one T cell receptor beta chain sequence. This record belongs to a study of blood T cell repertoires in COVID-19. Study-wide context: Samples representing acute and convalescent COVID-19 were sourced from the United States, Italy and Spain. Sources were T cells, B-cell-depleted T cells, or PBMCs; the material itself was cDNA or gDNA.

Original analysis: Amplification with reference gene primers provided the estimates of nucleated cell counts. Data came from immunoSEQ multiplex PCR; TCRdb stores just in-frame clones and leaves some out. V and J calls and clone size follow that table, whereas D and trimming were derived from the DNA. Of around 28,000 clones in the sample, approximately 87% were seen once. Per the germline V gene, CDR1 is SGHDN and CDR2 is FVKESK. The CDR3 covers 15 residues. V lost 1 base, J lost 5 bases, and 2 bases stayed unmatched. The specimen sequenced was peripheral blood. V is TRBV14 and J is TRBJ1-6; TRBD1 matches 7 bases. The TCR sequence derives from a man between 65 and 85 years old with active COVID-19. The CDR3 reads CASSQGQGDNSPLHF. DNA for the CDR3: TGTGCCAGCAGCCAAGGACAGGGAGATAATTCACCCCTCCACTTT.